This TCR beta chain is drawn from a study of shared T cell receptors in the human thymus. This clone was recorded once. The protocol was immunoSEQ multiplex PCR, while the TCRdb copy is restricted to in-frame clones and leaves out a portion. The sample lists hundreds of thousands of clones, roughly 86% occurring once. Trimming removed 6 bases from V and 0 bases from J; junction bases left unmatched: 7. The V gene's germline CDR1 is MDHEN and CDR2 SYDVKM. This CDR3 comprises 16 residues. The sample was also reused in another study, on human thymus T cells. As reported in that work: Resections that were taken during corrective heart surgery supplied the thymus tissue. Related research described strongly overlapping thymic repertoires in unrelated people.

The sequence was collected from a boy under three years old with a congenital heart defect. The rearrangement links TRBV28 to TRBJ2-3; 9 bases align to TRBD1. The sequencing input was thymocytes. The CDR3 spells CASREDTGGSTDTQYF. The CDR3, as DNA: TGTGCCAGCAGGGAAGACACAGGGGGCAGCACAGATACGCAGTATTTT.